One and the same sample provided the 18 T cell receptor beta chains below, sequenced in a study of cytomegalovirus exposure and HLA in healthy donors. The PCR ran on 60 Vbeta and 13 Jbeta primers. This table comes from immunoSEQ multiplex PCR, and its TCRdb copy is limited to in-frame clones, with some not included. The data hold roughly 95,000 clones, with 76% observed a single time. Sequencing was carried out using PBMCs. The receptors originated from a man under 40 in good health and CMV-seropositive.

The chain employs TRBV27 and TRBJ2-1; 9 bases match TRBD1. This CDR3 contains 13 residues. J was trimmed by 7 bases and V by 4 bases; bases with no gene match: 2. CDR1 and CDR2 (germline): MNHEY, SMNVEV (reference sequence). The CDR3 loop reads CASSSGQGNEQFF. DNA of the CDR3: TGTGCCAGCAGTTCGGGACAGGGTAATGAGCAGTTCTTC.

This chain joins TRBV7-9 and TRBJ1-5; no reliable D call. The CDR3 covers 16 residues. Between the trimmed V and J ends, which lost 1 base and 0 bases, there was a span of 10 bases. Germline values: CDR1 SEHNR, CDR2 FQNEAQ (reference sequence). The CDR3 reads CASSLDGEASNQPQHF. DNA for the CDR3: TGTGCCAGCAGCTTAGATGGCGAGGCTAGCAATCAGCCCCAGCATTTT.

The chain joins TRBV6-6 to TRBJ2-1, with D possibly TRBD2 on 5 matching bases. This CDR3 has 14 amino acids. The germline gives CDR1 MNHNY, CDR2 SVGAGI (reference sequence). V lost 8 bases and J 8 bases, leaving 19 bases between the germline ends. CDR3 residues: CASRASDFADEQFF. For the CDR3, the DNA is TGTGCCAGCCGTGCGTCGGACTTCGCCGATGAGCAGTTCTTC.

This clone was found many times. Other DNA sequences in the same sample also yield this CDR3. The gene calls are TRBV7-9 and TRBJ2-3; perhaps TRBD1 as D (5 bases). The CDR3 is 13 amino acids. Trimming removed 6 bases at V and 4 bases at J, with 11 bases between. Germline V gene sequence: CDR1 SEHNR, CDR2 FQNEAQ (reference sequence). CDR3 protein: CASSPRGPDTQYF. Written as DNA, the CDR3 is TGTGCCAGCAGTCCTAGGGGCCCAGATACGCAGTATTTT.

This chain connects TRBV9 to TRBJ2-1; D uncertain. The germline gives CDR1 SGDLS, CDR2 YYNGEE. This CDR3 is built from 15 residues. Trimming left V 0 bases short and J 5 bases short, with 12 bases between. The DNA for the CDR3 is TGTGCCAGCAGCGTAGGTGTTAGCACGAACAATGAGCAGTTCTTC. Amino acids: CASSVGVSTNNEQFF.

There are a few counts of this clone. This chain links TRBV18 with TRBJ2-7, with no clear D. V lost 6 bases and J lost 4, with 7 bases in between. The CDR3 totals 11 residues. The germline V gene has CDR1 KGHSH and CDR2 LQKENI. The CDR3, as DNA: TGTGCCAGCTCGGCCGAATACGAGCAGTACTTC. Translated, it gives CASSAEYEQYF.

The J gene is TRBJ2-5, the V gene TRBV7-2, with TRBD2 identical over 8 bases. V lost 3 bases to trimming and J lost 5 bases; unmatched junction nucleotides: 8. Germline V gives CDR1 SGHTA, CDR2 FQGNSA. CDR3 size: 15 residues. CDR3 in amino acids: CASSLYREGLETQYF. The DNA for the CDR3 is TGTGCCAGCAGCTTGTATCGGGAGGGCCTGGAGACCCAGTACTTC. The entire variable domain, with the rest obtained from reference TRBV7-2 and TRBJ2-5, is as follows: GAGVSQSPSNKVTEKGKDVELRCDPISGHTALYWYRQSLGQGLEFLIYFQGNSAPDKSGLPSDRFSAERTGGSVSTLTIQRTQQEDSAVYLCASSLYREGLETQYFGPGTRLLVL.

V gene TRBV30 combines with J gene TRBJ1-5; a possible D gene is TRBD1 (5 bases). Germline CDR1 GTSNPN, CDR2 SVGIG (reference sequence). V was trimmed by 3 bases and J by 7 bases, leaving 16 bases between them. The CDR3 totals 14 residues. CDR3 sequence: CAWSGRAQGQPQHF. In nucleotides, the CDR3 is TGTGCCTGGAGCGGCAGGGCCCAAGGACAGCCCCAGCATTTT.

The chain is built from TRBV5-1 and TRBJ1-4; no clear D gene. CDR3 length: 14 residues. Per germline, CDR1 SGHRS and CDR2 YFSETQ. Trimming took 0 bases from V and 13 from J, leaving 16 bases between them. The CDR3 coding sequence is TGCGCCAGCAGCTTGGACGAGCCCAACTACGGACTGTTTTTT. Amino acid sequence: CASSLDEPNYGLFF.

This chain connects TRBV7-9 to TRBJ1-2; D gene uncertain. The V gene lost 1 base and the J gene lost 1 base, with 10 bases spanning the gap. The V gene's germline CDR1 is SEHNR and CDR2 FQNEAQ (reference sequence). The CDR3 has 15 amino acids. CDR3 sequence: CASSLDTGGNYGYTF. CDR3 bases: TGTGCCAGCAGCTTAGATACGGGAGGTAACTATGGCTACACCTTC. The full variable domain, in which reference TRBV7-9 and TRBJ1-2 provide the parts outside the CDR3, is DTGVSQNPRHKITKRGQNVTFRCDPISEHNRLYWYRQTLGQGPEFLTYFQNEAQLEKSRLLSDRFSAERPKGSFSTLEIQRTEQGDSAMYLCASSLDTGGNYGYTFGSGTRLTVV.

A few counts support this clone. The rearrangement joins TRBV5-1 to TRBJ2-7, with a weak D call TRBD2 (5 bases). The CDR3 is 13 residues long. The germline CDR1 and CDR2 sequences are SGHRS and YFSETQ. Trimming cost V 9 bases and J 3 bases, with 16 bases left between them. In nucleotides, the CDR3 is TGCGCCACCGCCCGGCTAGCCAACTACGAGCAGTACTTC. Its translation is CATARLANYEQYF.

The V call is TRBV2, the J call TRBJ1-5; tentative D call: TRBD1 (6 bases). The CDR3 totals 15 residues. Germline CDR1 reads SNHLY; CDR2 reads FYNNEI. V gave up 6 bases and J gave up 7 bases, with 19 bases separating them. CDR3 loop: CASRRLRSQGQPQHF. The CDR3, as DNA: TGTGCCAGCAGGCGACTCAGGTCCCAGGGGCAGCCCCAGCATTTT.

This sequence joins TRBV5-1 and TRBJ2-5, with TRBD2 matching 9 bases. This CDR3 spans 14 amino acids. Trimming removed 4 bases from V and 4 bases from J; junction bases left unmatched: 5. Germline V gene sequence: CDR1 SGHRS, CDR2 YFSETQ. CDR3 region: CASSGRAGGETQYF. The CDR3 bases are TGCGCCAGCAGCGGGCGAGCGGGGGGAGAGACCCAGTACTTC.

This sequence joins TRBV28 and TRBJ1-1; 11 bases are a match to TRBD1. J was trimmed by 2 bases and V by 6 bases; bases with no gene match: 11. CDR1 is MDHEN, CDR2 SYDVKM, per germline. The CDR3 sequence is 17 residues long. The CDR3 region has the DNA TGTGCCAGCAGATACCTTCCGGGACAGGGGGTTAACACTGAAGCTTTCTTT. Translation: CASRYLPGQGVNTEAFF.

The chain employs TRBV18 and TRBJ2-1; tentatively, D is TRBD1 (7 bases). Germline CDR1 reads KGHSH; CDR2 reads LQKENI. This CDR3 is 15 amino acids long. V was clipped by 2 bases and J by 7 bases, with 15 bases between them. The CDR3 loop is CASSPSEGAQNEQFF. The DNA for the CDR3 is TGTGCCAGCTCACCATCGGAGGGGGCGCAAAATGAGCAGTTCTTC.

V is TRBV5-1 and J is TRBJ1-2, with D unresolved. Trimming took 0 bases from V and 5 from J, leaving 14 bases between them. Germline loops: CDR1 SGHRS, CDR2 YFSETQ. The CDR3 loop spans 15 amino acids. The CDR3 DNA follows: TGCGCCAGCAGCTTGGCCCCCGGGAATGAGTATGGCTACACCTTC. It codes for CASSLAPGNEYGYTF. The whole variable domain, filled in from reference TRBV5-1 and TRBJ1-2, reads KAGVTQTPRYLIKTRGQQVTLSCSPISGHRSVSWYQQTPGQGLQFLFEYFSETQRNKGNFPGRFSGRQFSNSRSEMNVSTLELGDSALYLCASSLAPGNEYGYTFGSGTRLTVV.

This clone has just a few counts. The gene calls are TRBV5-1 and TRBJ2-7, with a possible D match to TRBD2 (5 bases). The germline V gene has CDR1 SGHRS and CDR2 YFSETQ. This CDR3 contains 13 residues. V lost 4 bases and J 3 bases, leaving 11 bases between the germline ends. CDR3 loop: CASSPGGGYEQYF. The CDR3 DNA follows: TGCGCCAGCAGCCCTGGAGGCGGCTACGAGCAGTACTTC.

This rearrangement joins TRBV16 to TRBJ2-4; D gene unclear. The germline V gene has CDR1 KGHSY and CDR2 FQNENV. The CDR3 runs 13 residues. With 2 bases removed from V and 7 bases from J, the gap between germline ends came to 9 bases. CDR3 amino acids: CASSQLLRNIQYF. The DNA of the CDR3 is TGTGCCAGCAGCCAACTCCTGAGGAACATTCAGTACTTC.